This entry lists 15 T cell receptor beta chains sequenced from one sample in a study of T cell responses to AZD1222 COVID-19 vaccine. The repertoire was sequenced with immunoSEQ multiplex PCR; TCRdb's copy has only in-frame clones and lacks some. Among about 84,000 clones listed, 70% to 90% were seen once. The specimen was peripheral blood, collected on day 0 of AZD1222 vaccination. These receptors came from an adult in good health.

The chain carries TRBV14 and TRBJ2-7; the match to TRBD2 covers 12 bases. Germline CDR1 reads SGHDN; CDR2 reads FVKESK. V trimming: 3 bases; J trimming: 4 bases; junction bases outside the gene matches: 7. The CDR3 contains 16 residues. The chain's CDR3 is CASSHAGLAGSYEQYF. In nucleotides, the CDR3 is TGTGCCAGCAGCCATGCCGGACTAGCGGGATCTTACGAGCAGTACTTC.

CDR3 nucleotide sequence: TGCGCCAGCAGCCCCCGTGGTGGTCTGGGTAGCACAGATACGCAGTATTTT. As protein: CASSPRGGLGSTDTQYF. The chain couples TRBV4-1 to TRBJ2-3; no clear D. CDR1 MGHRA and CDR2 YSYEKL come from the germline V gene. CDR3 size: 17 residues. V was shortened by 4 bases and J by 0 bases, with 17 bases between the two germline ends.

Written as DNA, the CDR3 is TGTGCCAGCAGTTTGGGACAGAACACTGAAGCTTTCTTT. Its protein is CASSLGQNTEAFF. This sequence joins TRBV12-3 or TRBV12-4 and TRBJ1-1; TRBD1 is a possible D gene (6 bases). CDR3 length: 13 amino acids. Trimming removed 3 bases at V and 1 base at J, with 6 bases between.

The CDR3 sequence is CASSPSSYEQYF. DNA for the CDR3: TGCGCCAGCAGTCCCAGCTCCTACGAGCAGTACTTC. J is TRBJ2-7 and V is TRBV10-1; D unclear. This CDR3 has 12 amino acids. Trimming stripped 5 bases from V and 0 bases from J, with 5 bases between. CDR1 and CDR2 from the germline V gene are WNHNN and SYGVQD (reference sequence).

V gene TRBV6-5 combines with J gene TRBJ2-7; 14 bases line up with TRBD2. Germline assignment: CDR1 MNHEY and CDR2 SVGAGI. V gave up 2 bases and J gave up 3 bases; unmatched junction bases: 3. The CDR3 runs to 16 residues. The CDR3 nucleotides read TGTGCCAGCAGTTACGGGACTAGCGGGGGAATCTACGAGCAGTACTTC. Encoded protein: CASSYGTSGGIYEQYF.

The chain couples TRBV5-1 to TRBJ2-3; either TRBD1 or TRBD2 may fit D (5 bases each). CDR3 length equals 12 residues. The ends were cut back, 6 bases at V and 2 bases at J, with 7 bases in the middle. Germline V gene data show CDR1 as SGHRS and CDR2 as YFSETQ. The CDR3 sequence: CASTGPTDTQYF. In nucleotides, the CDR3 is TGCGCCAGCACGGGACCCACAGATACGCAGTATTTT.

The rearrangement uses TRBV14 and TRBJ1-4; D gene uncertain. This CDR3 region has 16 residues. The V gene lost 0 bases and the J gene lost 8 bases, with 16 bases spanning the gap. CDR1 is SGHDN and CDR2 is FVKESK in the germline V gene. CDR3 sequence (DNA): TGTGCCAGCAGCCAAGATTGGAGGGCTTCGGTGGAAAAACTGTTTTTT. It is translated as CASSQDWRASVEKLFF.

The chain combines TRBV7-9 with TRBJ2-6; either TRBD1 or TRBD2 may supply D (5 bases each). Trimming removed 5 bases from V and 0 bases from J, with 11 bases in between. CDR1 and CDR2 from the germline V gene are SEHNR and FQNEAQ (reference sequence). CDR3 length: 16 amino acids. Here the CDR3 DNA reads TGTGCCAGCAGCACGGGGCCTAGCTCTGGGGCCAACGTCCTGACTTTC. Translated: CASSTGPSSGANVLTF.

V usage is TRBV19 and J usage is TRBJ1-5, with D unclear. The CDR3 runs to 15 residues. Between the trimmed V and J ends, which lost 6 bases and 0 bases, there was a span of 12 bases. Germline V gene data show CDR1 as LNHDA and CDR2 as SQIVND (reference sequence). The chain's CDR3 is CASRNSPLSNQPQHF. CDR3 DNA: TGTGCCAGTAGGAACTCTCCACTTAGCAATCAGCCCCAGCATTTT.

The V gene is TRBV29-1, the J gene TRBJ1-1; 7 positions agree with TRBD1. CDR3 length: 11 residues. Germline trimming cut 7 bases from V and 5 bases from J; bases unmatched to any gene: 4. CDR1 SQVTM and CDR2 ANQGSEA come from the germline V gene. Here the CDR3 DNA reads TGCAGCGCCTCAGGGGGGACTGAAGCTTTCTTT. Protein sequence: CSASGGTEAFF.

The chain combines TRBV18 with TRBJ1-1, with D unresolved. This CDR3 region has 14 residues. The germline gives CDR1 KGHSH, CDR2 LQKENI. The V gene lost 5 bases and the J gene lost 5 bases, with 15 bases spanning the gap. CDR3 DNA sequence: TGTGCCAGCTCATCTGGAGGGAGTGGAACTGAAGCTTTCTTT. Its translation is CASSSGGSGTEAFF. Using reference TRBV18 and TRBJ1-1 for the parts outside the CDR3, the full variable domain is NAGVMQNPRHLVRRRGQEARLRCSPMKGHSHVYWYRQLPEEGLKFMVYLQKENIIDESGMPKERFSAEFPKEGPSILRIQQVVRGDSAAYFCASSSGGSGTEAFFGQGTRLTVV.

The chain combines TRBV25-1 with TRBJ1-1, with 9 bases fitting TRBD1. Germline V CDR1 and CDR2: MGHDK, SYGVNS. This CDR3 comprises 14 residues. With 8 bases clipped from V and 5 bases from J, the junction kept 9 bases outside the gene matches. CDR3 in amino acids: CASAKQGAGTEAFF. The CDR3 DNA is TGTGCCAGCGCAAAACAGGGGGCGGGAACTGAAGCTTTCTTT.

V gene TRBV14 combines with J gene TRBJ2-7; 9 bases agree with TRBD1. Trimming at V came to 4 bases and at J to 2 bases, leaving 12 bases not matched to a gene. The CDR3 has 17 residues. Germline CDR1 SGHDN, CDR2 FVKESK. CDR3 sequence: CASSPSPGTGFTYEQYF. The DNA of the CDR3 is TGTGCCAGCAGCCCTTCCCCCGGGACAGGGTTTACCTACGAGCAGTACTTC.

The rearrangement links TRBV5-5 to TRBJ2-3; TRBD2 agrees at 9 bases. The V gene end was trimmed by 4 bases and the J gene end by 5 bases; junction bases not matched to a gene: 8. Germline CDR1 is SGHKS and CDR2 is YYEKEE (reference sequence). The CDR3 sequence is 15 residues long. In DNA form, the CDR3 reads TGTGCCAGCAGCACGATAGCGGGGGAGATAGATACGCAGTATTTT. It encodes CASSTIAGEIDTQYF.

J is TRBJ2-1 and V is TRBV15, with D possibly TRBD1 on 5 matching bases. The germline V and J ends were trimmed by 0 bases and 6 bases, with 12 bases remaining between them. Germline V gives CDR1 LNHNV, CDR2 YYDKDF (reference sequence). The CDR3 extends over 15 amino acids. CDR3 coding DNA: TGTGCCACCAGCAGAGATAGGGGCAAGGCCAATGAGCAGTTCTTC. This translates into CATSRDRGKANEQFF.